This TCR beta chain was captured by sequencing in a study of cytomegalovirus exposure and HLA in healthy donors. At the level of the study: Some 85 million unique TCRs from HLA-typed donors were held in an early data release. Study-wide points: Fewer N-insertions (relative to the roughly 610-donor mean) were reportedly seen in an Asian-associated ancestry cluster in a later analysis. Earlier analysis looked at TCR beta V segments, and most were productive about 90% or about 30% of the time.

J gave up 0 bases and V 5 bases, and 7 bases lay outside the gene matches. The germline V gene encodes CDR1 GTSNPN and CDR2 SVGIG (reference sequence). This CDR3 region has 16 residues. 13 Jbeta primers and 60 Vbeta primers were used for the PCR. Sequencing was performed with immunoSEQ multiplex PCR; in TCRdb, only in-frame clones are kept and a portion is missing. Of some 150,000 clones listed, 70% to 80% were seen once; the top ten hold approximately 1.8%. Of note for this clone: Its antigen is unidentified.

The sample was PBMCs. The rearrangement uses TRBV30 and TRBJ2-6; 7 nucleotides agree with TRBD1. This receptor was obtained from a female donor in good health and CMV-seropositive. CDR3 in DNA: TGTGCCTGGCATACAGGGGTTAGCTCTGGGGCCAACGTCCTGACTTTC. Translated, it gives CAWHTGVSSGANVLTF.